This T cell receptor beta chain appears in the sequencing data of a study of blood T cells in healthy people across ages. Study outcomes and limitations: Diversity figures based on one million T cells were deemed too low. Donors of long life had a larger count of naive CD4+ cells and greater diversity than aged donors.

The CDR3 length is 13 residues. The V and J ends lost 5 bases and 3 bases respectively, with 9 bases between them. The V gene's germline CDR1 is MDHEN and CDR2 SYDVKM. On this clonotype: Its specificity is unknown.

With a J-beta primer mix and a sample-barcoded 5' primer, a second PCR ran about 6 to 11 cycles. Every sample returned 2.5 million or more CDR3-containing paired-end reads. TCRdb fed the 5' RACE reads into MiXCR, producing one record per CDR3 protein. The sample contains some 1.5 million distinct CDR3 sequences, around 40% of which appear only once. The origin of this receptor is a woman between 18 and 29 years old in good health. Sequencing input: blood. The chain employs TRBV28 and TRBJ2-3; D is ambiguous. The CDR3 reads CASSVPVTDTQYF. The CDR3 region has the DNA TGTGCCAGCAGTGTTCCAGTTACAGATACGCAGTATTTT. Full variable domain (remainder filled in from reference TRBV28 and TRBJ2-3): DVKVTQSSRYLVKRTGEKVFLECVQDMDHENMFWYRQDPGLGLRLIYFSYDVKMKEKGDIPEGYSVSREKKERFSLILESASTNQTSMYLCASSVPVTDTQYFGPGTRLTVL.